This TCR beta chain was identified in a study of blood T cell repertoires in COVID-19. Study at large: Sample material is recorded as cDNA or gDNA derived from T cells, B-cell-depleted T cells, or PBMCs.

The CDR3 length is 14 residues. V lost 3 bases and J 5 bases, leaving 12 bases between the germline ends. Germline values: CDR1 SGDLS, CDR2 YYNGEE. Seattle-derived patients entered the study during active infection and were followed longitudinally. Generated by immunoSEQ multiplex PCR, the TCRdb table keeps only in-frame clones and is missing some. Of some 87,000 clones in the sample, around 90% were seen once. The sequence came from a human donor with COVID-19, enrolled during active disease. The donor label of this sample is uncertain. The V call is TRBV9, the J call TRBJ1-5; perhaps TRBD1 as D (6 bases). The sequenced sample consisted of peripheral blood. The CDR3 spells CASSAGTSDQPQHF. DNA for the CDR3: TGTGCCAGCAGCGCAGGGACAAGTGATCAGCCCCAGCATTTT.